This T cell receptor beta chain was recorded in a study of OX40 agonist ivuxolimab in advanced cancers. V trimming: 5 bases; J trimming: 2 bases; junction bases outside the gene matches: 5. The germline V gene encodes CDR1 SEHNR and CDR2 FQNEAQ (reference sequence). This CDR3 region has 14 residues. This clone was seen only once. Assay: immunoSEQ multiplex PCR; the TCRdb copy retains only in-frame clones and omits some. The sample includes over 70,000 clones, just over 90% of them seen just once. The origin of this receptor is an adult with an advanced solid tumor such as melanoma, head and neck, liver or kidney cancer. V gene TRBV7-9 combines with J gene TRBJ2-7, with 8 bases identical to TRBD1. The sample in question was CD4+ or CD8+ T cells sorted from blood, obtained in a trial of the OX40 agonist ivuxolimab. CDR3 loop: CASSPIQGAYEQYF. The DNA for the CDR3 is TGTGCCAGCAGCCCGATACAGGGGGCCTACGAGCAGTACTTC.